This TCR beta chain was sequenced in a study of blood T cell repertoires in COVID-19. Study-level information: PBMCs, B-cell-depleted T cells, or T cells were the source of the cDNA or gDNA that made up the material.

Concerning this clone itself: Other DNA sequences in the same sample also yield this CDR3.

CDR1 is LNHNV and CDR2 is YYDKDF in the germline V gene (reference sequence). Trimming left V 1 base short and J 5 bases short, with 3 bases between. The CDR3 contains 12 residues. Repertoires were generated with immunoSEQ multiplex PCR, while TCRdb's copy carries only in-frame clones and drops some. Among some 200,000 clones listed, over 75% were seen once. The clonotype was recovered from a man over 45 with acute or convalescent COVID-19. This sequence joins TRBV15 and TRBJ1-5; D unclear. Specimen: peripheral blood. CDR3 in DNA: TGTGCCACCAGCAGAGTAGATCAGCCCCAGCATTTT. Its protein product is CATSRVDQPQHF.